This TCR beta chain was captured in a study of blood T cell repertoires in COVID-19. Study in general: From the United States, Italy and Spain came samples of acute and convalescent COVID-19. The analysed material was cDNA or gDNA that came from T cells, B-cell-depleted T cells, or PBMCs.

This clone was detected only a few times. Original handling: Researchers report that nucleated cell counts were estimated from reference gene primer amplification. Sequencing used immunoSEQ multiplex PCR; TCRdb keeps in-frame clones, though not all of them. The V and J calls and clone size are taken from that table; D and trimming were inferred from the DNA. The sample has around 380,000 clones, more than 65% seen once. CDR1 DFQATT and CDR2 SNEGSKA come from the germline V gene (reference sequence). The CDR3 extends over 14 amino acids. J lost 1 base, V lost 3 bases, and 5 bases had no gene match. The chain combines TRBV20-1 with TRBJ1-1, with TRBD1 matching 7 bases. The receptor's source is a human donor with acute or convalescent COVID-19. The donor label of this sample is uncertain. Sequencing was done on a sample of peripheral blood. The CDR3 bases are TGCAGTGCTAGTAAAGGGGGCTCGAACACTGAAGCTTTCTTT. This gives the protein CSASKGGSNTEAFF.